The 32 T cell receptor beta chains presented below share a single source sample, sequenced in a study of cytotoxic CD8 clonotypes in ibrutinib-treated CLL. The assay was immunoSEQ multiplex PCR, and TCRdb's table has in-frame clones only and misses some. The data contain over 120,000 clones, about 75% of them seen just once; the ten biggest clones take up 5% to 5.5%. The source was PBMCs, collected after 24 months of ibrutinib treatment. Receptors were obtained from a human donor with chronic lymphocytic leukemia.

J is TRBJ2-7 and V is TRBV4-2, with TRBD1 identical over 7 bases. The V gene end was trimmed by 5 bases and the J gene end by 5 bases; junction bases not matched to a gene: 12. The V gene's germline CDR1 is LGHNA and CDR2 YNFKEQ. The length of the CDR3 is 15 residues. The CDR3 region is CASSAVSGQRHEQYF. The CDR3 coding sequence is TGTGCCAGCAGCGCCGTTTCGGGACAGAGGCACGAGCAGTACTTC.

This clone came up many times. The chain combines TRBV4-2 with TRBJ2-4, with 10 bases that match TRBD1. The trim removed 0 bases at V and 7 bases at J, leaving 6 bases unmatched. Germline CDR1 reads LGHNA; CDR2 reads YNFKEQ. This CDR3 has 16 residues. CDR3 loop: CASSQEEGTGVNIQYF. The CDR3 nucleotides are TGTGCCAGCAGCCAAGAAGAGGGGACAGGGGTGAACATTCAGTACTTC.

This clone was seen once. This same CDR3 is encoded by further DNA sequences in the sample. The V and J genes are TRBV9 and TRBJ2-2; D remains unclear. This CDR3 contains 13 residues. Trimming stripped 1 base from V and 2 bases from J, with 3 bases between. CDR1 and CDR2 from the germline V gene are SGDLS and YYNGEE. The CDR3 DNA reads TGTGCCAGCAGCGTACAAAACACCGGGGAGCTGTTTTTT. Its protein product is CASSVQNTGELFF.

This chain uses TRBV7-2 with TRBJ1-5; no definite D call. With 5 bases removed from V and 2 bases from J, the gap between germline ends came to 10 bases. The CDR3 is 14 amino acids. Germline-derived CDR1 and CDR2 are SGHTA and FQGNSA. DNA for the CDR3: TGTGCCAGCAGCGCAGTATGGGGCAATCAGCCCCAGCATTTT. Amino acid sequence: CASSAVWGNQPQHF.

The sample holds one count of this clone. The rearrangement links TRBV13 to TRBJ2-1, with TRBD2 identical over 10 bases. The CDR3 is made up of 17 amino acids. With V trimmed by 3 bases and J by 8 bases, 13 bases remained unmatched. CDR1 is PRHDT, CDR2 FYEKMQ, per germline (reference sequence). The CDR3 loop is CASSFYLAGESPDEQFF. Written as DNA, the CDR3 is TGTGCCAGCAGCTTCTACCTAGCGGGAGAGTCGCCCGATGAGCAGTTCTTC.

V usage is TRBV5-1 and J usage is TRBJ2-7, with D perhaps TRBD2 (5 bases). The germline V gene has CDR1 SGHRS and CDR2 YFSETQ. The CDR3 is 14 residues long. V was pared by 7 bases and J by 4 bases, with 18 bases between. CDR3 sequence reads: CASRPGSPNYEQYF. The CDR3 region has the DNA TGCGCCAGCCGCCCGGGATCCCCCAATTACGAGCAGTACTTC.

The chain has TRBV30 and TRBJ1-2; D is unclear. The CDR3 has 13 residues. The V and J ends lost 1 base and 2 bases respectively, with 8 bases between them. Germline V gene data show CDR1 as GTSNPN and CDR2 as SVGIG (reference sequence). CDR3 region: CAWSEWRNYGYTF. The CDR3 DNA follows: TGTGCCTGGAGTGAGTGGCGGAACTATGGCTACACCTTC.

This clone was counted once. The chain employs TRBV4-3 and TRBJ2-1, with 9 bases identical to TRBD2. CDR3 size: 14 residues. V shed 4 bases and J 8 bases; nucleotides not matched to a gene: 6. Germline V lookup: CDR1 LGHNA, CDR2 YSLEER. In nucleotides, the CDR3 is TGCGCCAGCAGCCCCCGCGGGGGGGCGGATGAGCAGTTCTTC. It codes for CASSPRGGADEQFF.

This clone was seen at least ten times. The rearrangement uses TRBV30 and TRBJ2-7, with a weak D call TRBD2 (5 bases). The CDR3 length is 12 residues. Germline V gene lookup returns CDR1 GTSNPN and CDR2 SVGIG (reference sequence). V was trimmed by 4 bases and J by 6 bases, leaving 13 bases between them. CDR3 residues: CAWTRRRSEQYF. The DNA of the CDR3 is TGTGCCTGGACGCGCCGGAGGAGCGAGCAGTACTTC.

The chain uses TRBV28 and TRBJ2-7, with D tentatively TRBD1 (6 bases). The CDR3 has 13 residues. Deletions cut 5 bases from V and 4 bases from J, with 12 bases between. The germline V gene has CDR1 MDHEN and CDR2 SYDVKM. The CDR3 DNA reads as TGTGCCAGCAGTCACCGGGACATTTACGAGCAGTACTTC. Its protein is CASSHRDIYEQYF.

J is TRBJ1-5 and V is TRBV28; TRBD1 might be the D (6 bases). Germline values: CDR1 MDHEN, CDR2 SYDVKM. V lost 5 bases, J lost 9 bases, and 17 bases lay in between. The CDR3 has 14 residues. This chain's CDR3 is CASSPPQAGAPQHF. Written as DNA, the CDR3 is TGTGCCAGCAGTCCCCCCCAGGCGGGGGCGCCCCAGCATTTT.

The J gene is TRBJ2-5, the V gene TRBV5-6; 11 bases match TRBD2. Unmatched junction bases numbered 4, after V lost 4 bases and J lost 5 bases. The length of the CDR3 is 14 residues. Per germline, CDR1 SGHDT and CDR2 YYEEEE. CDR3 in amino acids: CASSPTSGAETQYF. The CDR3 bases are TGTGCCAGCAGCCCGACTAGCGGGGCGGAGACCCAGTACTTC.

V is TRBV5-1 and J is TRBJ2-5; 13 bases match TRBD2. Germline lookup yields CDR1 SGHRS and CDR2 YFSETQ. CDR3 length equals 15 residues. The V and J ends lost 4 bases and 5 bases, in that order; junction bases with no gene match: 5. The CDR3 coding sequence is TGCGCCAGCAGCCCCGGACTAGCGGGAGTGGAGACCCAGTACTTC. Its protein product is CASSPGLAGVETQYF.

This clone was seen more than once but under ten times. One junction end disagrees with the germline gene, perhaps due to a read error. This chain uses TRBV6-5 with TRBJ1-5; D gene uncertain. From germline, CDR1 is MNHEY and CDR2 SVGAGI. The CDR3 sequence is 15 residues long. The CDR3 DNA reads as TGTGCCAGCAGCTACTGGGCGAAGCCCCCGGGGCCCCAGCATTTT. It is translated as CASSYWAKPPGPQHF.

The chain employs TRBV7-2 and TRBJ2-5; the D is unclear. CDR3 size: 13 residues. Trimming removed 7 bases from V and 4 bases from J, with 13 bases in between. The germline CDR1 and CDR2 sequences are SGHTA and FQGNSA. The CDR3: CASTPRWGETQYF. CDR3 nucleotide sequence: TGTGCCAGCACCCCCCGATGGGGAGAGACCCAGTACTTC.

CDR3 region: CASSSGGTYEQYF. As DNA, the CDR3 is TGTGCCAGCAGTTCTGGCGGAACCTACGAGCAGTACTTC. The chain combines TRBV27 with TRBJ2-7; no clear D gene. The germline V and J ends were trimmed by 4 bases and 2 bases, with 9 bases remaining between them. Germline V lookup: CDR1 MNHEY, CDR2 SMNVEV (reference sequence). The CDR3 sequence is 13 residues long.

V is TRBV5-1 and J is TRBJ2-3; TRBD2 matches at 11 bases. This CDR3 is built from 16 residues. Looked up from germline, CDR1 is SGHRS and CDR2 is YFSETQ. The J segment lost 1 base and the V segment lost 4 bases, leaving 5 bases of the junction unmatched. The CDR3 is CASSARTSGRTDTQYF. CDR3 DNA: TGCGCCAGCAGCGCCAGGACTAGCGGGCGCACAGATACGCAGTATTTT.

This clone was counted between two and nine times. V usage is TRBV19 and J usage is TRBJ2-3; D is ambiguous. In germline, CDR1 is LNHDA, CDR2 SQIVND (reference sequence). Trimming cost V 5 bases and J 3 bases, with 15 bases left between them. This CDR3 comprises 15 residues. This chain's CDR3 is CASSPPADQTDTQYF. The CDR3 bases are TGTGCCAGTAGTCCCCCCGCCGACCAGACAGATACGCAGTATTTT.

The CDR3 spells CASSYSGQLTGYTF. In DNA, the CDR3 is TGTGCCAGCAGTTACTCGGGGCAGCTTACTGGCTACACCTTC. V is TRBV6-5 and J is TRBJ1-2; a weak D match, TRBD1 (5 bases). Trimming cost V 0 bases and J 7 bases, with 12 bases left between them. The length of the CDR3 is 14 residues. CDR1 MNHEY and CDR2 SVGAGI come from the germline V gene.

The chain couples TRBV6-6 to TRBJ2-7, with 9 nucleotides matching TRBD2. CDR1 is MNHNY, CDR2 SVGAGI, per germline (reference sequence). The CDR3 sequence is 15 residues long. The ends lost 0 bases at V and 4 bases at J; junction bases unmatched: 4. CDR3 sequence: CASSYSKLAGYEQYF. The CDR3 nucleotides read TGTGCCAGCAGTTACTCGAAGCTAGCGGGGTACGAGCAGTACTTC.

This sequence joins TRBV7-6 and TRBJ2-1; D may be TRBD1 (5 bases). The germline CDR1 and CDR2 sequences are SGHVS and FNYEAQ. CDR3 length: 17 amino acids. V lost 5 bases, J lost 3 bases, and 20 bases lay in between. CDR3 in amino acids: CASSPPAAGPLYNEQFF. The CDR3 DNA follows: TGTGCCAGCAGCCCCCCCGCCGCAGGGCCCCTCTACAATGAGCAGTTCTTC. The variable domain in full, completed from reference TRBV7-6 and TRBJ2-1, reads GAGVSQSPRYKVTKRGQDVALRCDPISGHVSLYWYRQALGQGPEFLTYFNYEAQQDKSGLPNDRFSAERPEGSISTLTIQRTEQRDSAMYRCASSPPAAGPLYNEQFFGPGTRLTVL.

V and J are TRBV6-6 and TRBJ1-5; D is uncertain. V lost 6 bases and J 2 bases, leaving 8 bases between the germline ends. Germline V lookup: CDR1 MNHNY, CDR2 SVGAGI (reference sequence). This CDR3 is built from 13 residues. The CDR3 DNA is TGTGCCAGCAGGGGGTGGGGCAATCAGCCCCAGCATTTT. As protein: CASRGWGNQPQHF.

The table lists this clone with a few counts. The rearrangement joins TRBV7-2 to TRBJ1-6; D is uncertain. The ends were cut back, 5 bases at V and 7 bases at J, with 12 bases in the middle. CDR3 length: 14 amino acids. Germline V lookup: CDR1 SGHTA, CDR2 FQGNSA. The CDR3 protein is CASSRLQPNSPLHF. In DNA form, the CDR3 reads TGTGCCAGCAGCCGACTCCAGCCGAATTCACCCCTCCACTTT.

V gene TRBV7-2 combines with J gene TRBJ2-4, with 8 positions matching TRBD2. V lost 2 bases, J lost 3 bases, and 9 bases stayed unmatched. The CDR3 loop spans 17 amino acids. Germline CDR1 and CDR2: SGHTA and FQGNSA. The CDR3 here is CASSLRSTSGGKNIQYF. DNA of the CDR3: TGTGCCAGCAGCTTACGCTCAACTAGCGGAGGCAAAAACATTCAGTACTTC.

CDR3 sequence (DNA): TGCGCCAGCAGCTTGGCCGGACAGGCCCAAGCTTTCTTT. Amino acids: CASSLAGQAQAFF. This chain connects TRBV5-1 to TRBJ1-1; 7 bases agree with TRBD1. The length of the CDR3 is 13 residues. V was pared by 0 bases and J by 9 bases, with 5 bases of the junction left unmatched. Germline V lookup: CDR1 SGHRS, CDR2 YFSETQ.

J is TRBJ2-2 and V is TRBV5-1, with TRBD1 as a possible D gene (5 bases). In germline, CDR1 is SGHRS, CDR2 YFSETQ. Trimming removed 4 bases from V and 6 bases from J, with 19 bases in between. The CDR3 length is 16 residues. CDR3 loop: CASSPTPAGLSGELFF. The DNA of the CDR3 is TGCGCCAGCAGCCCGACCCCGGCAGGGCTGTCCGGGGAGCTGTTTTTT.

Written as DNA, the CDR3 is TGTGCCAGTAGAACCTCTGGGGCCAACGTCCTGACTTTC. Protein product: CASRTSGANVLTF. The chain employs TRBV19 and TRBJ2-6; the D is unclear. The CDR3 is 13 residues long. Germline V CDR1 and CDR2: LNHDA, SQIVND (reference sequence). The germline V and J ends were trimmed by 6 bases and 0 bases, with 3 bases remaining between them.

The CDR3 nucleotides read TGTGCCAGCAGCCCCCGACTCGCCAATGAGCAGTTCTTC. Amino acid sequence: CASSPRLANEQFF. The rearrangement joins TRBV11-2 to TRBJ2-1; the D is unclear. In germline, CDR1 is SGHAT, CDR2 FQNNGV. This CDR3 is built from 13 residues. The V end lost 5 bases, the J end lost 6 bases, and 11 bases lay between the germline ends.

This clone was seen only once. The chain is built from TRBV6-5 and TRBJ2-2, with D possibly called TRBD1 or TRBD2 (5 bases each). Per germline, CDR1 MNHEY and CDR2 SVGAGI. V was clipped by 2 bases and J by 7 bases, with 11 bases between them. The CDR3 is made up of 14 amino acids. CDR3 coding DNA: TGTGCCAGCAGTTACCCTGGGGGAGACGGGGAGCTGTTTTTT. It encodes CASSYPGGDGELFF.

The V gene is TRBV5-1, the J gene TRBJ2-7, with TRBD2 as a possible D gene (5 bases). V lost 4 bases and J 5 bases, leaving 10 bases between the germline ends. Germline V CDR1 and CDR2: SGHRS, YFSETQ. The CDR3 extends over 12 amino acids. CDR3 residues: CASSPPGNEQYF. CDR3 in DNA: TGCGCCAGCAGCCCGCCGGGGAACGAGCAGTACTTC.

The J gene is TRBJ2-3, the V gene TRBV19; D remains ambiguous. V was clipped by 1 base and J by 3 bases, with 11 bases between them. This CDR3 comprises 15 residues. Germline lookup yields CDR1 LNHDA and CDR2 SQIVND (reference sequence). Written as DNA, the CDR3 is TGTGCCAGTAGTATAGCCCCATCTGGAACAGATACGCAGTATTTT. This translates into CASSIAPSGTDTQYF.

The CDR3 nucleotides are TGTGCTAGTGCCCGGGACAGTCAAGAGACCCAGTACTTC. Its protein is CASARDSQETQYF. The chain couples TRBV12-5 to TRBJ2-5; TRBD1 agrees at 7 bases. The CDR3 loop spans 13 amino acids. V gave up 7 bases and J gave up 2 bases; unmatched junction bases: 4. Germline lookup yields CDR1 LGHNT and CDR2 FRNRAP.